The 28 T cell receptor beta chains listed next were all sequenced from one sample in a study of T cells in women clearing cervical HPV infection. Libraries were prepared by immunoSEQ multiplex PCR; TCRdb keeps only in-frame clonotypes and omits some of them. The specimen's table records approximately 52,000 clones. Sequencing input: blood buffy coat. The receptors originated from a woman aged 18 to 69 with a cervical HPV16 infection that either progressed to CIN3+ or cleared (not recorded which).

Notes on this clone: The CDR3 goes on 3 residues after the read ends, and that part is filled in from the germline J gene. The chain has TRBV5-1 and TRBJ1-4; 10 positions match TRBD1. The CDR3 is 15 residues long. Trimming at V came to 3 bases and at J to 6 bases, leaving 5 bases not matched to a gene. Germline-derived CDR1 and CDR2 are SGHRS and YFSETQ. The CDR3 sequence is CASSSSGTGDEKLFF. The DNA read from the CDR3 is TGCGCCAGCAGCTCCTCCGGGACAGGGGATGAAAAA.

Concerning this clone itself: Read coverage stops 3 residues before the CDR3 terminus; the germline J gene supplies the remainder. V and J are TRBV5-6 and TRBJ1-2, with 10 positions matching TRBD1. The trim removed 4 bases at V and 4 bases at J, leaving 7 bases unmatched. In germline, CDR1 is SGHDT, CDR2 YYEEEE. The CDR3 runs to 15 residues. The CDR3 is CASSLRDRGAYGYTF. The part of the CDR3 DNA that was read is TGTGCCAGCAGCCTCCGGGACAGGGGTGCCTATGGC.

Comments on this clone: The CDR3 is cut off 3 residues early in the read; its end comes from the germline J gene. This rearrangement joins TRBV6-2 or TRBV6-3 to TRBJ2-5, with 8 bases aligning to TRBD1. The CDR3 totals 14 residues. The germline CDR1 and CDR2 sequences are MNHEY and SVGEGT. V lost 6 bases, J lost 2 bases, and 5 bases stayed unmatched. CDR3 in amino acids: CASRPDREQETQYF. Incomplete CDR3 DNA: TGTGCCAGCAGGCCGGACAGGGAACAAGAGACC.

A word on this clone: The read comes to an end 3 residues before the CDR3 does, leaving the germline J gene to fill in the end. V gene TRBV19 combines with J gene TRBJ2-7; 7 bases are a match to TRBD1. The CDR3 contains 13 residues. The V gene end was trimmed by 5 bases and the J gene end by 6 bases; junction bases not matched to a gene: 7. Germline loops: CDR1 LNHDA, CDR2 SQIVND (reference sequence). CDR3 DNA (partial): TGTGCCAGTAGTGCCGACAGGGAAGGCGAG. This translates into CASSADREGE. Given in full, the CDR3 is CASSADREGEQYF.

Comment on this clone: The read finishes 3 residues shy of the CDR3 end, and the germline J gene is used to complete it. V and J are TRBV5-1 and TRBJ2-5; no definite D call. The CDR3 totals 13 residues. CDR1 and CDR2 from the germline V gene are SGHRS and YFSETQ. Trimming shortened V by 0 bases and J by 5 bases, and 8 bases separated the two germline ends. The DNA read from the CDR3 is TGCGCCAGCAGCTTGGCTATGCCGGAGACC. Its protein product is CASSLAMPET. The full CDR3 protein reads CASSLAMPETQYF. The entire variable domain, with the rest obtained from reference TRBV5-1 and TRBJ2-5, is as follows: KAGVTQTPRYLIKTRGQQVTLSCSPISGHRSVSWYQQTPGQGLQFLFEYFSETQRNKGNFPGRFSGRQFSNSRSEMNVSTLELGDSALYLCASSLAMPETQYFGPGTRLLVL.

A word on this clone: The read finishes 3 residues shy of the CDR3 end, and the germline J gene is used to complete it. The V gene is TRBV7-8, the J gene TRBJ2-3; 9 bases agree with TRBD2. The CDR3 extends over 18 amino acids. Germline CDR1 and CDR2: SGHVS and FQNEAQ. The trim removed 2 bases at V and 3 bases at J, leaving 12 bases unmatched. CDR3 DNA, as far as it was read: TGTGCCAGCAGCTTATTGGCCGAGCGGGAGGCCCCAACAGATACG. It specifies CASSLLAEREAPTDT. The whole CDR3 sequence reads CASSLLAEREAPTDTQYF.

Notes on this clone: The read halts 3 residues ahead of the CDR3 end, with the missing end drawn from the germline J gene. This chain uses TRBV5-1 with TRBJ2-1; TRBD2 matches 8 bases. CDR1 is SGHRS and CDR2 is YFSETQ in the germline V gene. Trimming removed 4 bases from V and 6 bases from J; junction bases left unmatched: 9. The CDR3 totals 15 residues. CDR3 DNA, as far as it was read: TGCGCCAGCAGCGACCTCCGGACTAGCACCAATGAG. Amino acids: CASSDLRTSTNE. The full CDR3 reads CASSDLRTSTNEQFF. The full variable domain, its missing parts supplied by reference TRBV5-1 and TRBJ2-1, is KAGVTQTPRYLIKTRGQQVTLSCSPISGHRSVSWYQQTPGQGLQFLFEYFSETQRNKGNFPGRFSGRQFSNSRSEMNVSTLELGDSALYLCASSDLRTSTNEQFFGPGTRLTVL.

Concerning this clone itself: The CDR3 extends 3 residues past the end of the read, so its final part is completed from the germline J gene. The chain links TRBV7-2 to TRBJ2-5, with 8 positions matching TRBD1. CDR3 length: 14 amino acids. Germline loops: CDR1 SGHTA, CDR2 FQGNSA. V trimming: 5 bases; J trimming: 5 bases; junction bases outside the gene matches: 7. The CDR3 DNA, read in part, is TGTGCCAGCAGCACCGACAGGGGTGGGGAGACC. It is translated as CASSTDRGGET. The whole CDR3 protein reads CASSTDRGGETQYF.

Points on this clone: The read is 3 residues too short to cover the CDR3 end, so that end is filled in from the germline J gene. The chain joins TRBV20-1 to TRBJ1-3; TRBD1 matches at 7 bases. The CDR3 has 14 residues. Germline loops: CDR1 DFQATT, CDR2 SNEGSKA (reference sequence). V shed 6 bases, J shed 0 bases, and the junction held 5 bases outside the gene matches. The CDR3 sequence: CSAPDRASGNTIYF. The CDR3 bases that were read are TGCAGTGCCCCCGACAGGGCCTCTGGAAACACC.

The CDR3 is CASSHWDRENTEAFF. CDR3 bases read: TGTGCCAGCAGCCATTGGGACAGGGAGAACACTGAA. The chain couples TRBV5-4 to TRBJ1-1; 9 bases agree with TRBD1. The CDR3 is cut off 3 residues early in the read; its end comes from the germline J gene. The germline CDR1 and CDR2 sequences are SGHNT and YYREEE (reference sequence). The CDR3 contains 15 residues. Unmatched junction bases numbered 5, after V lost 4 bases and J lost 1 base.

CDR3 residues: CASSDRVGADTQYF. Partial CDR3 DNA: TGTGCCAGCAGTGACAGGGTTGGGGCAGATACG. The genes are TRBV6-1 and TRBJ2-3, with D perhaps matching TRBD1 (5 bases). Read sequence stops 3 residues before the CDR3 end, and the germline J gene provides the missing end. CDR1 and CDR2 (germline): MNHNS, SASEGT. The CDR3 runs to 14 residues. Trimming removed 3 bases at V and 4 bases at J, with 11 bases between.

Notes on this clone: The read stops 3 residues short of the end of the CDR3; the missing end is completed from the germline J gene. The V gene is TRBV19, the J gene TRBJ1-2; the D is unclear. The germline gives CDR1 LNHDA, CDR2 SQIVND (reference sequence). This CDR3 spans 12 amino acids. The CDR3 here is CASSISGKGYTF. CDR3 DNA, as far as it was read: TGTGCCAGTAGTATTTCGGGGAAAGGC. Combining the CDR3 with reference TRBV19 and TRBJ1-2 gives the whole variable domain DGGITQSPKYLFRKEGQNVTLSCEQNLNHDAMYWYRQDPGQGLRLIYYSQIVNDFQKGDIAEGYSVSREKKESFPLTVTSAQKNPTAFYLCASSISGKGYTFGSGTRLTVV.

With respect to this clone: Sequencing ends 3 residues short of the CDR3 end; the germline J gene provides the rest. The V call is TRBV20-1, the J call TRBJ2-1; D is perhaps TRBD1 or TRBD2 (6 bases each). Germline CDR1 is DFQATT and CDR2 is SNEGSKA (reference sequence). The length of the CDR3 is 16 residues. Trimming pared 4 bases from V and 4 bases from J, leaving 20 bases between. The part of the CDR3 DNA that was read is TGCAGTGCTATAAACAGGGATCGGGGAGGATACAATGAG. Its translation is CSAINRDRGGYNE. The whole CDR3 region reads CSAINRDRGGYNEQFF.

On this clone itself: The sequenced fragment ends 3 residues before the CDR3 boundary, so the rest is inferred from the germline J gene. This chain links TRBV20-1 with TRBJ1-2, with D perhaps TRBD1 (5 bases). Trimming took off 6 bases at V and 1 base at J, with 18 bases between the two ends. CDR3 length: 15 residues. CDR1 DFQATT and CDR2 SNEGSKA come from the germline V gene (reference sequence). CDR3 sequence reads: CSADRMGQGNYGYTF. CDR3 DNA (partial): TGCAGTGCCGACAGAATGGGCCAGGGTAACTATGGC.

Concerning this clone itself: The read finishes 3 residues shy of the CDR3 end, and the germline J gene is used to complete it. The chain joins TRBV10-3 to TRBJ2-7, with TRBD2 matching 7 bases. The trim removed 3 bases at V and 5 bases at J, leaving 7 bases unmatched. The length of the CDR3 is 14 residues. Per germline, CDR1 ENHRY and CDR2 SYGVKD. CDR3 DNA (partial): TGTGCCATCAGTGAATGGGGGGAGGGTCACGAG. Translation gives CAISEWGEGHE. The complete CDR3 protein is CAISEWGEGHEQYF.

Note on this clone: The sequence runs out 3 residues before the end of the CDR3; the remainder is reconstructed from the germline J gene. This chain uses TRBV30 with TRBJ2-6, with a tentative D call TRBD1 (6 bases). This CDR3 is 11 amino acids long. With 4 bases removed from V and 12 bases from J, the gap between germline ends came to 10 bases. Germline assignment: CDR1 GTSNPN and CDR2 SVGIG (reference sequence). The CDR3 is CAWNKGVVLTF. The CDR3 DNA, read in part, is TGTGCCTGGAATAAGGGGGTCGTC.

A word on this clone: The CDR3 end is not reached by the read, which stops 3 residues before it; the germline J gene fills it in. The same CDR3 arises from other DNA sequences in this sample as well. V is TRBV20-1 and J is TRBJ1-6, with TRBD1 identical over 8 bases. The CDR3 loop spans 13 amino acids. Germline lookup yields CDR1 DFQATT and CDR2 SNEGSKA (reference sequence). V was clipped by 3 bases and J by 6 bases; unmatched bases: 1. CDR3 in amino acids: CSARGQVNSPLHF. The CDR3 bases that were read are TGCAGTGCTAGGGGACAGGTTAATTCACCC.

Comments on this clone: The read comes to an end 3 residues before the CDR3 does, leaving the germline J gene to fill in the end. The chain combines TRBV5-1 with TRBJ2-5, with D hard to call. The CDR3 has 11 residues. The V end was cut by 7 bases, the J end by 5 bases, with 9 bases between. Germline V gene data show CDR1 as SGHRS and CDR2 as YFSETQ. CDR3 protein: CASSGEETQYF. CDR3 DNA, as far as it was read: TGCGCCAGCTCAGGAGAGGAGACC.

About this clone: Sequencing ends 3 residues short of the CDR3 end; the germline J gene provides the rest. The chain recombines TRBV19 with TRBJ2-1; D might be TRBD2 (5 bases). The germline V gene encodes CDR1 LNHDA and CDR2 SQIVND (reference sequence). The CDR3 totals 13 residues. Trimming stripped 6 bases from V and 3 bases from J, with 9 bases between. The CDR3 bases that were read are TGTGCCAGTAGGGAAACTAGCTACAATGAG. Its translation is CASRETSYNE. The entire CDR3 protein reads CASRETSYNEQFF.

In the case of this clone: The read terminates 3 residues before the CDR3 end, so the remaining end is supplied by the germline J gene. The rearrangement joins TRBV20-1 to TRBJ2-3, with a weak D call TRBD1 (5 bases). Germline V gene data show CDR1 as DFQATT and CDR2 as SNEGSKA (reference sequence). This CDR3 comprises 12 residues. This CDR3 is CSASHDSYTQYF. The part of the CDR3 DNA that was read is TGCAGTGCTAGTCACGACAGTTACACG.

Details on this clone: The CDR3 is cut off 3 residues early in the read; its end comes from the germline J gene. This chain connects TRBV20-1 to TRBJ1-1; TRBD1 matches 9 bases. The CDR3 is made up of 17 amino acids. Germline CDR1 is DFQATT and CDR2 is SNEGSKA (reference sequence). V lost 5 bases, J lost 2 bases, and 15 bases stayed unmatched. CDR3 bases read: TGCAGTGCTCCAGGATATGGGACAGGGAACGCCAACACTGAA. It is translated as CSAPGYGTGNANTE. The CDR3 as a whole reads CSAPGYGTGNANTEAFF.

Worth noting for this clone: The CDR3 goes on 3 residues after the read ends, and that part is filled in from the germline J gene. The chain has TRBV2 and TRBJ2-4; D remains ambiguous. This CDR3 is built from 11 residues. Trimming pared 4 bases from V and 9 bases from J, leaving 7 bases between. Looked up from germline, CDR1 is SNHLY and CDR2 is FYNNEI. The CDR3 spells CASSGLGIQYF. The sequenced part of the CDR3 DNA is TGTGCCAGCAGTGGCCTAGGCATT. Full variable domain (missing parts from reference TRBV2 and TRBJ2-4): EPEVTQTPSHQVTQMGQEVILRCVPISNHLYFYWYRQILGQKVEFLVSFYNNEISEKSEIFDDQFSVERPDGSNFTLKIRSTKLEDSAMYFCASSGLGIQYFGAGTRLSVL.

In the case of this clone: Coverage ceases 3 residues before the CDR3 finishes, and the germline J gene fills in the end. V is TRBV28 and J is TRBJ2-5; 7 nucleotides match TRBD2. Germline CDR1 reads MDHEN; CDR2 reads SYDVKM. The CDR3 has 14 amino acids. V lost 2 bases and J lost 5; bases outside the gene matches: 5. This CDR3 is CASSLRQGGETQYF. The sequenced part of the CDR3 DNA is TGTGCCAGCAGTTTACGGCAGGGAGGGGAGACC.

Remarks on this clone: The read is 3 residues too short to cover the CDR3 end, so that end is filled in from the germline J gene. The V and J genes are TRBV28 and TRBJ1-4; D remains unclear. CDR1 MDHEN and CDR2 SYDVKM come from the germline V gene. Trimming pared 7 bases from V and 7 bases from J, leaving 10 bases between. The CDR3 covers 12 residues. The DNA read from the CDR3 is TGTGCCAGCAATCGGGTCGCTGAAAAA. It codes for CASNRVAEK. The whole CDR3 sequence reads CASNRVAEKLFF.

In the case of this clone: The CDR3 end lies 3 residues beyond the end of the read and is filled in from the germline J gene. The rearrangement links TRBV20-1 to TRBJ2-5; D is unclear. This CDR3 is built from 10 residues. CDR1 and CDR2 (germline): DFQATT, SNEGSKA (reference sequence). V lost 6 bases to trimming and J lost 5 bases, with 7 bases between them. The CDR3 loop reads CSAYDETQYF. The part of the CDR3 DNA that was read is TGCAGTGCCTACGATGAGACC.

Comments on this clone: Read sequence stops 3 residues before the CDR3 end, and the germline J gene provides the missing end. The chain is built from TRBV5-1 and TRBJ1-6; TRBD1 agrees at 7 bases. There are 14 residues in the CDR3. V was clipped by 6 bases and J by 6 bases; unmatched bases: 6. CDR1 is SGHRS and CDR2 is YFSETQ in the germline V gene. CDR3 residues: CASIQDRVNSPLHF. Partial CDR3 DNA: TGCGCCAGCATCCAAGACAGGGTTAATTCACCC.

Comment on this clone: The CDR3 goes on 3 residues after the read ends, and that part is filled in from the germline J gene. V usage is TRBV9 and J usage is TRBJ1-1; no clear D gene. The CDR3 contains 13 residues. Trimming took off 3 bases at V and 4 bases at J, with 10 bases between the two ends. Germline values: CDR1 SGDLS, CDR2 YYNGEE. This CDR3 reads CASSAHGRTEAFF. The DNA read from the CDR3 is TGTGCCAGCAGCGCACATGGGCGCACTGAA.

Comment on this clone: The read terminates 3 residues ahead of where the CDR3 ends, so the germline J gene completes it. The rearrangement links TRBV20-1 to TRBJ1-5, with D possibly being TRBD1 (5 bases). The germline V gene has CDR1 DFQATT and CDR2 SNEGSKA (reference sequence). The CDR3 is 12 amino acids. Trimming removed 4 bases from V and 7 bases from J, with 11 bases in between. The sequenced CDR3 bases are TGCAGTGCTACTGCAGGGTACCAGCCC. It translates to CSATAGYQP. The entire CDR3 reads CSATAGYQPQHF.